The 2 T cell receptor beta chains given below trace back to one sample, sequenced in a study of shared clonotypes between healthy human individuals. CD8 cells classed as naive were CD45RO-negative and positively selected for CCR7, excluding terminally differentiated effector memory CD45RA+ cells. Clones were read by immunoSEQ multiplex PCR, and TCRdb kept only the in-frame ones, dropping some. The repertoire holds about 2,100,000 clones, with about 92% as singletons. Specimen: naive CD8+ T cells from PBMCs. The receptors originated from a man aged 18 to 29 in good health. Some clones in this sample may be carry-over from other donors' samples.

With regard to this clone: Different DNA sequences within this sample yield the same CDR3. The chain has TRBV7-9 and TRBJ2-7; D is unresolved. The CDR3 covers 12 residues. The ends were cut back, 4 bases at V and 2 bases at J, with 6 bases in the middle. The germline V gene has CDR1 SEHNR and CDR2 FQNEAQ (reference sequence). DNA for the CDR3: TGTGCCAGCAGCTCGGCTACCTACGAGCAGTACTTC. It yields the protein CASSSATYEQYF.

The chain employs TRBV29-1 and TRBJ2-7; 9 nucleotides align to TRBD1. CDR1 SQVTM and CDR2 ANQGSEA come from the germline V gene. V dropped 3 bases and J dropped 2; count of bases not matched to a gene: 11. CDR3 length: 16 amino acids. CDR3 in DNA: TGCAGCGTTGAGAAGATAGGGACAGGGAACCCCTACGAGCAGTACTTC. Protein sequence: CSVEKIGTGNPYEQYF.